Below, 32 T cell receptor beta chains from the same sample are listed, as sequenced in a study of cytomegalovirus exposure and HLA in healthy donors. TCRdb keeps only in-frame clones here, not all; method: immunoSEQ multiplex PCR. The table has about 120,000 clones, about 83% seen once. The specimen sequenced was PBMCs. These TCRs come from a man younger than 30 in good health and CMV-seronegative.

CDR3 protein: CASSMLTGGLPYQETQYF. The CDR3 coding sequence is TGTGCCAGTAGTATGTTGACAGGGGGGCTACCGTACCAAGAGACCCAGTACTTC. The chain recombines TRBV19 with TRBJ2-5; the match to TRBD1 covers 9 bases. This CDR3 spans 18 amino acids. Unmatched junction bases numbered 11, after V lost 3 bases and J lost 0 bases. Germline CDR1 reads LNHDA; CDR2 reads SQIVND (reference sequence).

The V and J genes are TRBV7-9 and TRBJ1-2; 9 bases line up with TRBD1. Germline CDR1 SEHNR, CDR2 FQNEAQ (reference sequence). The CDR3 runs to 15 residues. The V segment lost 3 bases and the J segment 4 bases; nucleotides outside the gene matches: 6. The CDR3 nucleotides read TGTGCCAGCAGCTTGGCGGGACAGGGATTCTATGGCTACACCTTC. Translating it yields CASSLAGQGFYGYTF.

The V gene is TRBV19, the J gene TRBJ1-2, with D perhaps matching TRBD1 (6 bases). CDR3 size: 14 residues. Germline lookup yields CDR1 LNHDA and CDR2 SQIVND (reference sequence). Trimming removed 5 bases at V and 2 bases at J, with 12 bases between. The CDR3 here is CASSYTGQNYGYTF. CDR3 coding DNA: TGTGCCAGTAGTTATACGGGACAAAACTATGGCTACACCTTC.

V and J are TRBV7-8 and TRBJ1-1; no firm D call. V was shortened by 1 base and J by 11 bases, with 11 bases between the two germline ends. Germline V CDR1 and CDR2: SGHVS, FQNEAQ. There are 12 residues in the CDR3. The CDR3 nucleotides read TGTGCCAGCAGCTTAGATGGCCGAGGGGCTTTCTTT. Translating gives CASSLDGRGAFF.

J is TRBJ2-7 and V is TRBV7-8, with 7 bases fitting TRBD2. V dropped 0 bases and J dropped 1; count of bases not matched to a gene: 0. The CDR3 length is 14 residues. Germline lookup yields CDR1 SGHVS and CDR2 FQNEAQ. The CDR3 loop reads CASSLAGLSYEQYF. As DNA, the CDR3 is TGTGCCAGCAGCTTAGCGGGACTATCCTACGAGCAGTACTTC.

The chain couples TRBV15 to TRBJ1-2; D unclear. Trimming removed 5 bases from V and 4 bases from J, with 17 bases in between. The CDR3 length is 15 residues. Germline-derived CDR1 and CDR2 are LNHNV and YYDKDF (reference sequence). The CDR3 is CATSPGSGTAYGYTF. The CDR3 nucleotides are TGTGCCACCAGCCCGGGGTCAGGAACTGCCTATGGCTACACCTTC.

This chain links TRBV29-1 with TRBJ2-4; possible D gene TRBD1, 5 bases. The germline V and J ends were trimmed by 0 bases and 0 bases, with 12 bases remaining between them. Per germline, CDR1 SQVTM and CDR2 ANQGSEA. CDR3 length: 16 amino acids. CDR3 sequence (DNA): TGCAGCGTTGAAGAGGCCAGGGCGCTAGCCAAAAACATTCAGTACTTC. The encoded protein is CSVEEARALAKNIQYF.

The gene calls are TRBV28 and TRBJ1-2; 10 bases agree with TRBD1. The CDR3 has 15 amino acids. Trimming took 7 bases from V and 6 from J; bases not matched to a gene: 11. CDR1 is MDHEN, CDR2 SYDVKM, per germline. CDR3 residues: CASNSGTGVIDGYTF. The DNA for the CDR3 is TGTGCCAGCAACTCCGGGACAGGGGTTATCGATGGCTACACCTTC.

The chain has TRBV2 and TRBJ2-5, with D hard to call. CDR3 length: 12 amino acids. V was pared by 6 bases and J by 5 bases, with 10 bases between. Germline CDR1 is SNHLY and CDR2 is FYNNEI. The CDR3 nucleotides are TGTGCCAGCAGGGAGAGGCGGGAGACCCAGTACTTC. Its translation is CASRERRETQYF. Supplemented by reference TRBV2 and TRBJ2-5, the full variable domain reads EPEVTQTPSHQVTQMGQEVILRCVPISNHLYFYWYRQILGQKVEFLVSFYNNEISEKSEIFDDQFSVERPDGSNFTLKIRSTKLEDSAMYFCASRERRETQYFGPGTRLLVL.

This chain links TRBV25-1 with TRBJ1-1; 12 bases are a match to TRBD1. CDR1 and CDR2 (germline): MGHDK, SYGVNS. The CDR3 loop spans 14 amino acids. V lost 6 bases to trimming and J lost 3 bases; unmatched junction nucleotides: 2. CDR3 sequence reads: CASRGQGAYTEAFF. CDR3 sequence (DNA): TGTGCCAGCAGGGGACAGGGGGCATACACTGAAGCTTTCTTT.

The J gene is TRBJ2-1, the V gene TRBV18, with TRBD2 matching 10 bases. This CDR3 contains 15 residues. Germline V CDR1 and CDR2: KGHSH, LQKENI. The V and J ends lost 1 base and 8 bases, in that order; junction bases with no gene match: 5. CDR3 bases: TGTGCCAGCTCACCACTCAGCGGGAGGGAGGATGAGCAGTTCTTC. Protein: CASSPLSGREDEQFF.

The CDR3 nucleotides are TGCGCCAGCAGCACGGGACAGGGAAACACCGGGGAGCTGTTTTTT. Translated: CASSTGQGNTGELFF. The chain joins TRBV5-1 to TRBJ2-2; TRBD1 matches 9 bases. In germline, CDR1 is SGHRS, CDR2 YFSETQ. CDR3 size: 15 residues. The J segment lost 2 bases and the V segment lost 4 bases, leaving 3 bases of the junction unmatched.

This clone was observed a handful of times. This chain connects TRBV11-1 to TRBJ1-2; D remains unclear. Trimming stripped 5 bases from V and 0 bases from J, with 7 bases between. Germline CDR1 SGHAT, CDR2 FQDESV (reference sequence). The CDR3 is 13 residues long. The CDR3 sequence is CASSRAPNYGYTF. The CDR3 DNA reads TGTGCCAGCAGCCGAGCCCCTAACTATGGCTACACCTTC.

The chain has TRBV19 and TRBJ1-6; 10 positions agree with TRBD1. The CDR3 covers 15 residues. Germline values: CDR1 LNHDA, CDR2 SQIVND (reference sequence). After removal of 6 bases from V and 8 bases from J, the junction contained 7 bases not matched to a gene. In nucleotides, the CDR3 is TGTGCCAGTAGCGCGGGACAGGGGCACGATTCACCCCTCCACTTT. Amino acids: CASSAGQGHDSPLHF.

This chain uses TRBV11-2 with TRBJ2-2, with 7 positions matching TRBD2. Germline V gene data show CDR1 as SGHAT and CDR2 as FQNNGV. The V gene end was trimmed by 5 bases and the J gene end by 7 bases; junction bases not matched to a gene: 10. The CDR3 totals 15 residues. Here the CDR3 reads CASSPGAGRRGELFF. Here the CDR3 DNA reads TGTGCCAGCAGCCCAGGAGCGGGAAGGCGCGGGGAGCTGTTTTTT.

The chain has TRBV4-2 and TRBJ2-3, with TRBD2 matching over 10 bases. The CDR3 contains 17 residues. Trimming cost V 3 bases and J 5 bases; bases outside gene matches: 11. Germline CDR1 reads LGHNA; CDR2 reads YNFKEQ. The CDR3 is CASSHGRVAGGGDTQYF. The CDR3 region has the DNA TGTGCCAGCAGCCACGGGAGAGTAGCGGGGGGAGGAGATACGCAGTATTTT.

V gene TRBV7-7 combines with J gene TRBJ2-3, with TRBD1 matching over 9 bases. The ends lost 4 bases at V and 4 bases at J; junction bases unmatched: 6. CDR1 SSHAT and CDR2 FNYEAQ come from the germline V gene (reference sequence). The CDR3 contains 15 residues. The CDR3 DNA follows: TGTGCCAGCAGCTCCGGACAGGGGTTGGCAGATACGCAGTATTTT. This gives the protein CASSSGQGLADTQYF.

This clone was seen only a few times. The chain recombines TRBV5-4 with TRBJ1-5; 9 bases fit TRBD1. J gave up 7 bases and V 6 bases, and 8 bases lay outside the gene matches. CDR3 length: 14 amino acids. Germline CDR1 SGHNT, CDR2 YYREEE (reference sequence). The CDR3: CASTLDRGNQPQHF. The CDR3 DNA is TGTGCCAGCACCCTTGACAGGGGGAACCAGCCCCAGCATTTT.

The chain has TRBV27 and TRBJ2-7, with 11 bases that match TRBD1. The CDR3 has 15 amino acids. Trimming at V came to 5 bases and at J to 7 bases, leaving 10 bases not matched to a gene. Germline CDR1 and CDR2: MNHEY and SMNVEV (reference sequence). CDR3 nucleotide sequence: TGTGCCAGCAGTCCCCCGGGACAGGGGGTGAGAGAGCAGTACTTC. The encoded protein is CASSPPGQGVREQYF.

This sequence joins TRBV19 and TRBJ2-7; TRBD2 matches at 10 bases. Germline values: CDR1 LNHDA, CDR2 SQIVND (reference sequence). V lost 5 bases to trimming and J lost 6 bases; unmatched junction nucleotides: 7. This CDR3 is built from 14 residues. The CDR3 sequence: CASSPRTSGGEQYF. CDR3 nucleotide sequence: TGTGCCAGTAGTCCTCGGACTAGCGGTGGCGAGCAGTACTTC.

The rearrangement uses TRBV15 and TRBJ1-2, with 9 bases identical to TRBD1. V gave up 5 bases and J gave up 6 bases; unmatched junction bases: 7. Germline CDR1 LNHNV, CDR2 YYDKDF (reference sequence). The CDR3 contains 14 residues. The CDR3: CATSLDRGGDGYTF. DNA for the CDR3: TGTGCCACCAGCCTGGACAGGGGAGGGGATGGCTACACCTTC.

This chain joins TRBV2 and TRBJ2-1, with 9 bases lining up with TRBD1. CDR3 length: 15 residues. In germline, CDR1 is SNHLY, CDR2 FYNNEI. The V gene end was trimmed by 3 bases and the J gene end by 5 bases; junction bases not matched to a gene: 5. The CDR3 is CASSEDRGGDNEQFF. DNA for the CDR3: TGTGCCAGCAGTGAGGACAGGGGCGGGGACAATGAGCAGTTCTTC.

CDR3 DNA: TGTGCCAGTAGTGCCGGACAGGGGGTACTCCCCTTCAATCAGCCCCAGCATTTT. It codes for CASSAGQGVLPFNQPQHF. This rearrangement joins TRBV19 to TRBJ1-5, with TRBD1 matching over 10 bases. Trimming took 5 bases from V and 3 from J; bases not matched to a gene: 13. Germline lookup yields CDR1 LNHDA and CDR2 SQIVND (reference sequence). CDR3 size: 18 residues.

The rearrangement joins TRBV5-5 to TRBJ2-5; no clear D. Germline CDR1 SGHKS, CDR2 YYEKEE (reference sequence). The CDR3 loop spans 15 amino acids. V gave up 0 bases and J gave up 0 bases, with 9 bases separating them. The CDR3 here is CASSLAGAYQETQYF. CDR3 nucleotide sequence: TGTGCCAGCAGCTTGGCCGGAGCGTACCAAGAGACCCAGTACTTC.

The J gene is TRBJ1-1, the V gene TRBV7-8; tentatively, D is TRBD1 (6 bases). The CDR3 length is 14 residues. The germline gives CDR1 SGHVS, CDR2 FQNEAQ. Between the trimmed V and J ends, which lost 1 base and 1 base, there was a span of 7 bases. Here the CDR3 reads CASSLVTGNTEAFF. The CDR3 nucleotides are TGTGCCAGCAGCTTAGTGACAGGGAACACTGAAGCTTTCTTT.

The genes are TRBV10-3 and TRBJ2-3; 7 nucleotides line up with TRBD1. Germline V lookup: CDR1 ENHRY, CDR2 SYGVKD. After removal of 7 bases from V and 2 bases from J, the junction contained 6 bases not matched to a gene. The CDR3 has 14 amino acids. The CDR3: CAINQGVNTDTQYF. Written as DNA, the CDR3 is TGTGCCATCAACCAGGGGGTGAACACAGATACGCAGTATTTT.

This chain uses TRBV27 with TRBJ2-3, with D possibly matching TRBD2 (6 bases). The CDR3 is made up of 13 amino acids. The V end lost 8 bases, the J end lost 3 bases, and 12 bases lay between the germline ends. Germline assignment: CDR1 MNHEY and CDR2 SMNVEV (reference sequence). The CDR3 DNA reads TGTGCCAGCCGACGACTAGTTACAGATACGCAGTATTTT. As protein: CASRRLVTDTQYF.

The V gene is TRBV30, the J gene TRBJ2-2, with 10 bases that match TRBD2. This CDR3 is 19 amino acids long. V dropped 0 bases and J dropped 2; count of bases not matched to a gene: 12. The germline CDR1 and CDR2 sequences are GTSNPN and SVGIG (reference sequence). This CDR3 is CAWSVVRSSGGINTGELFF. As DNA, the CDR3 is TGTGCCTGGAGTGTGGTTCGTAGTAGCGGGGGGATAAACACCGGGGAGCTGTTTTTT.

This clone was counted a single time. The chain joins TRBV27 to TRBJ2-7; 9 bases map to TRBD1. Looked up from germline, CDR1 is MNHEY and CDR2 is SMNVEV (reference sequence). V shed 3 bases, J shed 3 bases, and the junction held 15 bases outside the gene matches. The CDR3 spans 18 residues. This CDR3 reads CASSFKAGWGQGHYEQYF. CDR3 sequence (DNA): TGTGCCAGCAGTTTCAAGGCGGGGTGGGGACAGGGCCACTACGAGCAGTACTTC.

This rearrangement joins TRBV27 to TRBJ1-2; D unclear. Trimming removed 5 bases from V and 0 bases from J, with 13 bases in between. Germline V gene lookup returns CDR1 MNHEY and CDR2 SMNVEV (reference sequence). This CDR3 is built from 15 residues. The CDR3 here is CASSPRTGANYGYTF. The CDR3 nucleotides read TGTGCCAGCAGTCCTCGGACGGGAGCTAACTATGGCTACACCTTC.

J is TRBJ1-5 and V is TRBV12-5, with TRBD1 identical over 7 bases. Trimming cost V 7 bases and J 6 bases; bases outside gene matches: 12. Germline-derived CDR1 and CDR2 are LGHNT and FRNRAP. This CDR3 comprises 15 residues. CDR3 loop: CASAPRQGVFQPQHF. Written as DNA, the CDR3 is TGTGCTAGTGCCCCCCGACAGGGAGTATTTCAGCCCCAGCATTTT.

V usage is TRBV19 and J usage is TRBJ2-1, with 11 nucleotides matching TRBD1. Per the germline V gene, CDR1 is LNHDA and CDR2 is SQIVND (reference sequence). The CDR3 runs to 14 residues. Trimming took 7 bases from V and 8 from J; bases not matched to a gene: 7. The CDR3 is CASTPGQGAYEQFF. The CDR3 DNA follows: TGTGCCAGTACCCCCGGACAGGGGGCCTATGAGCAGTTCTTC.